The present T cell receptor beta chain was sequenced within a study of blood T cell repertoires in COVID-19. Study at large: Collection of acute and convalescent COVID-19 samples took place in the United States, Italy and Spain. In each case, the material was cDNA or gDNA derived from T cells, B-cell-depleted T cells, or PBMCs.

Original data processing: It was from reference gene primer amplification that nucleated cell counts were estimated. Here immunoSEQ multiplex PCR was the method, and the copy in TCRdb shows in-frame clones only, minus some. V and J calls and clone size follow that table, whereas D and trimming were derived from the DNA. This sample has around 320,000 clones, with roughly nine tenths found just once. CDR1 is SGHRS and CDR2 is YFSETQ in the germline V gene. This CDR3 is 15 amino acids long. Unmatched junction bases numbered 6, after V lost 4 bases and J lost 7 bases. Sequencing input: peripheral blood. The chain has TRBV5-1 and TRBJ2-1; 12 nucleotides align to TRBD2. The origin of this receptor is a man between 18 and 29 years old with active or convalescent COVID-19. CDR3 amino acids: CASSRLAGVVNEQFF. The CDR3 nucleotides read TGCGCCAGCAGCAGACTAGCGGGAGTGGTGAATGAGCAGTTCTTC.